The present entry profiles one T cell receptor (beta chain) with its context. Its target is not known. Germline loops: CDR1 SGHTA, CDR2 FQGTGA. Trimming removed 3 bases from V and 5 bases from J, with 10 bases in between. CDR3 length: 13 amino acids. This sample is part of a study of cytomegalovirus exposure and HLA in healthy donors. Researchers ran the PCR with 60 Vbeta and 13 Jbeta primers. Produced via immunoSEQ multiplex PCR; TCRdb's table is partial and in-frame only. The sample has around 170,000 clones, about three quarters seen once; the top ten hold 1.4%. Study results and caveats: Later analysis reportedly placed an Asian-associated ancestry cluster below the roughly 630-donor mean in N-insertions. Usually a TCR sequence was rare, but some public TCRs were found in many donors. With further analysis later on, most CMV-associated TCR beta chains appeared HLA-restricted. In an earlier analysis, about 87% or about 30%: the productive usage of most TCR beta V segments.

Sequenced material: PBMCs. The rearrangement links TRBV7-3 to TRBJ1-1; no clear D. This receptor was taken from a man aged 18 to 30 in good health and CMV-seronegative. CDR3 DNA: TGTGCCAGCAGCTTTCTCGGGTTTACTGAAGCTTTCTTT. This sequence encodes CASSFLGFTEAFF.